This T cell receptor (beta chain) was identified in a study of T cell responses to AZD1222 COVID-19 vaccine. Findings and caveats of the study: Recipients of two AZD1222 doses showed rising Spike-specific TCR breadth and depth. Regions 160-218 and 743-854 dominated among vaccine-associated CD4 TCRs spanning spike.

The V gene's germline CDR1 is LNHDA and CDR2 SQIVND (reference sequence). The CDR3 totals 14 residues. V lost 0 bases to trimming and J lost 15 bases; unmatched junction nucleotides: 11. Method: immunoSEQ multiplex PCR; TCRdb's copy keeps in-frame clones and lacks some. The sample carries around 110,000 clones, 87% recorded once. As regards this clone: The antigen is undetermined.

The origin of this receptor is an adult in good health. This sequence joins TRBV19 and TRBJ2-1; 7 bases match TRBD2. Sequenced material: peripheral blood, taken on day 0 of AZD1222 vaccination. This CDR3 is CASSIDYGAGALFF. The CDR3 region has the DNA TGTGCCAGTAGTATAGATTATGGGGCGGGAGCTCTGTTCTTC.